A single sample gave rise to the 23 T cell receptor beta chains below, sequenced in a study of OX40 agonist ivuxolimab in advanced cancers. TCRdb's copy holds only in-frame clones and misses some; the assay was immunoSEQ multiplex PCR. The table lists some 57,000 clones, approximately 86% of them singletons, with around 0.52% in the top ten. Sample: CD4+ or CD8+ T cells sorted from blood, taken in a trial of the OX40 agonist ivuxolimab. The receptors here all came from an adult with an advanced solid tumor such as melanoma, head and neck, liver or kidney cancer.

The V and J genes are TRBV5-5 and TRBJ2-7; 11 nucleotides agree with TRBD2. The CDR3 sequence is 14 residues long. After removal of 2 bases from V and 4 bases from J, the junction contained 2 bases not matched to a gene. Germline V gene lookup returns CDR1 SGHKS and CDR2 YYEKEE (reference sequence). CDR3 bases: TGTGCCAGCAGCTTATTAGCGGGAGGGTACGAGCAGTACTTC. This translates into CASSLLAGGYEQYF.

Written as DNA, the CDR3 is TGTGCCAGCAGCCGACTAACCGGGACAGGGGGCCCGGATGAGCAGTTCTTC. Residues: CASSRLTGTGGPDEQFF. The rearrangement joins TRBV11-3 to TRBJ2-1; 12 nucleotides agree with TRBD1. The CDR3 length is 17 residues. Trimming took 5 bases from V and 8 from J; bases not matched to a gene: 13. The V gene's germline CDR1 is SGHNT and CDR2 YENEEA.

This sequence joins TRBV2 and TRBJ2-3; D uncertain. The CDR3 runs 12 residues. CDR1 is SNHLY and CDR2 is FYNNEI in the germline V gene. Deletions cut 8 bases from V and 7 bases from J, with 13 bases between. The CDR3 is CASQKARNTQYF. CDR3 sequence (DNA): TGTGCCAGCCAGAAGGCGCGGAATACGCAGTATTTT.

The rearrangement uses TRBV29-1 and TRBJ1-4; a weak D match, TRBD1 (5 bases). Germline V CDR1 and CDR2: SQVTM, ANQGSEA. This CDR3 contains 21 residues. Trimming removed 3 bases from V and 0 bases from J, with 29 bases in between. CDR3 sequence: CSVEPSRDSQWSHATNEKLFF. CDR3 bases: TGCAGCGTTGAGCCGAGCCGGGACTCCCAGTGGAGTCATGCAACTAATGAAAAACTGTTTTTT.

The J gene is TRBJ2-1, the V gene TRBV11-2, with D hard to call. Germline V CDR1 and CDR2: SGHAT, FQNNGV. With 5 bases removed from V and 7 bases from J, the gap between germline ends came to 21 bases. The CDR3 is made up of 16 amino acids. The CDR3 region has the DNA TGTGCCAGCAGCGGCCCCGACCGCACAATCCTGAATGAGCAGTTCTTC. The encoded protein is CASSGPDRTILNEQFF.

The rearrangement joins TRBV2 to TRBJ2-1; TRBD2 agrees at 7 bases. CDR3 size: 16 residues. Trimming removed 8 bases from V and 6 bases from J; junction bases left unmatched: 16. Looked up from germline, CDR1 is SNHLY and CDR2 is FYNNEI. The CDR3: CASDPNLAVSPNEQFF. The CDR3 bases are TGTGCCAGCGACCCCAACCTAGCGGTTTCCCCCAATGAGCAGTTCTTC.

CDR3 loop: CASTEAGGPDTQYF. CDR3 coding DNA: TGTGCCAGTACCGAAGCGGGAGGACCAGATACGCAGTATTTT. The genes are TRBV19 and TRBJ2-3; 9 nucleotides line up with TRBD2. The junction had 6 bases not matched to a gene; V was cut back by 7 bases and J by 4 bases. In germline, CDR1 is LNHDA, CDR2 SQIVND (reference sequence). The CDR3 contains 14 residues.

The chain couples TRBV5-1 to TRBJ2-1; D unresolved. Trimming cost V 0 bases and J 9 bases, with 13 bases left between them. Per the germline V gene, CDR1 is SGHRS and CDR2 is YFSETQ. The CDR3 extends over 14 amino acids. CDR3 DNA sequence: TGCGCCAGCAGCTTGGGTCTAAGCAGTGCTGAGCAGTTCTTC. The encoded protein is CASSLGLSSAEQFF.

V is TRBV5-4 and J is TRBJ2-2; tentatively, D is TRBD1 (6 bases). The CDR3 covers 15 residues. Germline V gives CDR1 SGHNT, CDR2 YYREEE (reference sequence). Trimming cost V 1 base and J 2 bases, with 9 bases left between them. The CDR3 loop is CASSLRQDNTGELFF. CDR3 coding DNA: TGTGCCAGCAGCTTGAGACAGGACAACACCGGGGAGCTGTTTTTT.

The V call is TRBV7-2, the J call TRBJ1-2, with D tentatively TRBD1 (6 bases). The CDR3 is 10 amino acids. Germline V gene sequence: CDR1 SGHTA, CDR2 FQGNSA. The CDR3 DNA is TGTAAGACAGGCCGGTATGGCTACACCTTC. It specifies CKTGRYGYTF.

This clone was seen once. V usage is TRBV7-2 and J usage is TRBJ2-7; unclear D gene. Trimming cost V 5 bases and J 4 bases, with 15 bases left between them. The CDR3 spans 14 residues. Germline V gene lookup returns CDR1 SGHTA and CDR2 FQGNSA. CDR3 in amino acids: CASSPPGGRYEQYF. CDR3 nucleotide sequence: TGTGCCAGCAGCCCCCCGGGCGGAAGGTACGAGCAGTACTTC.

As DNA, the CDR3 is TGTGCCAGCTCCGGTCTAGCGGACCTCTACAATGAGCAGTTCTTC. It codes for CASSGLADLYNEQFF. The V call is TRBV18, the J call TRBJ2-1, with TRBD2 identical over 7 bases. Germline V lookup: CDR1 KGHSH, CDR2 LQKENI. This CDR3 comprises 15 residues. The V and J ends lost 6 bases and 3 bases, in that order; junction bases with no gene match: 8.

The chain couples TRBV4-1 to TRBJ1-3, with 7 bases lining up with TRBD1. V lost 1 base and J lost 3; bases outside the gene matches: 3. Germline V gene data show CDR1 as MGHRA and CDR2 as YSYEKL. The CDR3 consists of 15 residues. CDR3 region: CASSQAAGGGNTIYF. DNA of the CDR3: TGCGCCAGCAGCCAAGCGGCAGGGGGTGGAAACACCATATATTTT.

Points on this clone: The identical CDR3 is also encoded by other nucleotide sequences in the sample. The chain uses TRBV5-4 and TRBJ2-3; unclear D gene. The CDR3 is 13 residues long. V was clipped by 0 bases and J by 3 bases, with 5 bases between them. Germline V gene sequence: CDR1 SGHNT, CDR2 YYREEE (reference sequence). This chain's CDR3 is CASSLVRTDTQYF. The CDR3 DNA follows: TGTGCCAGCAGCTTGGTGCGGACAGATACGCAGTATTTT.

This clone is termed medium-sized. The rearrangement joins TRBV28 to TRBJ1-2; possible D gene TRBD1, 5 bases. This CDR3 has 13 residues. The germline gives CDR1 MDHEN, CDR2 SYDVKM. CDR3 bases: TGTGTCGTCCGGGGCGGGATAAACTATGGCTACACCTTC. The encoded protein is CVVRGGINYGYTF.

DNA of the CDR3: TGTGCCAGCAAGGAGGGGGCGGGGTTCTCCTACGAGCAGTACTTC. Translating gives CASKEGAGFSYEQYF. The chain joins TRBV6-6 to TRBJ2-7; maybe TRBD1 (7 bases). There are 15 residues in the CDR3. The ends were cut back, 7 bases at V and 0 bases at J, with 16 bases in the middle. Germline values: CDR1 MNHNY, CDR2 SVGAGI (reference sequence).

The V call is TRBV11-2, the J call TRBJ2-7; 11 bases line up with TRBD2. The length of the CDR3 is 14 residues. J lost 3 bases, V lost 5 bases, and 3 bases had no gene match. In germline, CDR1 is SGHAT, CDR2 FQNNGV. The CDR3 spells CASSKGLAVYEQYF. The CDR3 coding sequence is TGTGCCAGCAGCAAGGGACTAGCGGTCTACGAGCAGTACTTC.

V is TRBV9 and J is TRBJ1-1; TRBD1 might be the D (5 bases). The ends were cut back, 3 bases at V and 7 bases at J, with 16 bases in the middle. Germline lookup yields CDR1 SGDLS and CDR2 YYNGEE. The CDR3 loop spans 14 amino acids. The CDR3 region is CASSAVRVGGEAFF. CDR3 nucleotides: TGTGCCAGCAGCGCGGTCAGGGTGGGGGGTGAAGCTTTCTTT.

The chain combines TRBV28 with TRBJ2-3; 9 bases fit TRBD2. CDR3 length: 15 residues. Germline V gene sequence: CDR1 MDHEN, CDR2 SYDVKM. V shed 6 bases, J shed 2 bases, and the junction held 6 bases outside the gene matches. In DNA, the CDR3 is TGTGCCAGCAGCAAGACTAGCGGAGACACAGATACGCAGTATTTT. It specifies CASSKTSGDTDTQYF.

This clone appeared a few times. The rearrangement uses TRBV27 and TRBJ1-5, with 9 positions matching TRBD1. Germline assignment: CDR1 MNHEY and CDR2 SMNVEV (reference sequence). With V trimmed by 6 bases and J by 0 bases, 3 bases remained unmatched. The length of the CDR3 is 15 residues. The CDR3 loop reads CASRDRGYSNQPQHF. The CDR3 DNA sequence: TGTGCCAGCAGAGACAGGGGGTATAGCAATCAGCCCCAGCATTTT.

The V call is TRBV4-1, the J call TRBJ2-7; tentative D call: TRBD2 (5 bases). The CDR3 is made up of 16 amino acids. With 0 bases removed from V and 1 base from J, the gap between germline ends came to 13 bases. The germline V gene encodes CDR1 MGHRA and CDR2 YSYEKL. CDR3 DNA sequence: TGCGCCAGCAGCCAAGAGGGCGGGCTCGATTCCTACGAGCAGTACTTC. This translates into CASSQEGGLDSYEQYF.

This sequence joins TRBV7-2 and TRBJ2-1; a possible D gene is TRBD1 (5 bases). The CDR3 consists of 14 residues. Germline V lookup: CDR1 SGHTA, CDR2 FQGNSA. Trimming removed 4 bases from V and 2 bases from J, with 9 bases in between. CDR3 sequence: CASSSQTAYNEQFF. For the CDR3, the DNA is TGTGCCAGCAGCTCCCAGACAGCCTACAATGAGCAGTTCTTC.

V usage is TRBV6-5 and J usage is TRBJ1-1; D not resolved. The CDR3 loop spans 11 amino acids. The germline CDR1 and CDR2 sequences are MNHEY and SVGAGI. The ends were cut back, 7 bases at V and 11 bases at J, with 14 bases in the middle. CDR3 in DNA: TGTGCCAGCACCCACGTGGACTCGGCTTTCTTT. Translation: CASTHVDSAFF.